This TCR beta chain emerged from a study of CD8+ T cells in alopecia areata. Comment on this clone: Its antigen is unidentified.

Once RNA had been extracted, it was reverse transcribed into cDNA to act as the sequencing template. Repertoires were generated with immunoSEQ multiplex PCR, while TCRdb's copy carries only in-frame clones and drops some. The table includes 90,000 to 120,000 clones, 55% to 75% detected once. The trim removed 6 bases at V and 0 bases at J, leaving 5 bases unmatched. This CDR3 has 14 amino acids. CDR1 and CDR2 (germline): SQVTM, ANQGSEA. Points from the study as a whole: Higher clonality than in normal scalp was seen in lesional scalp, especially alopecia totalis/universalis. TCRs were shared less clearly across patients than in mice, possibly for HLA-related reasons. Scalp samples also contribute reads from the resident alphabeta T cells found in normal skin.

This sequence joins TRBV29-1 and TRBJ1-1; 9 bases are shared with TRBD1. This clonotype was sampled from a human donor in good health. The specimen was CD8+ T cells sorted from blood. For the CDR3, the DNA is TGCAGCGTACCGGGACAGGGAGTGAACACTGAAGCTTTCTTT. Translation: CSVPGQGVNTEAFF.